The T cell receptor beta chain described here comes from a study of early T cells in non-severe SARS-CoV-2 infection. Broader study findings: Matching with VDJdb favored anti-spike CD8 responses (missing private and CD4 specificities).

The CDR3 length is 15 residues. With 5 bases removed from V and 2 bases from J, the gap between germline ends came to 16 bases. A note on this clonotype: Its antigen remains unidentified.

Attached unique molecular identifiers marked individual cDNA molecules. TCRdb used MiXCR to reprocess the 5' RACE reads, holding one entry per CDR3 protein. Counted here are 25,000 to 30,000 distinct CDR3 sequences, more than 3.5% occurring once; the ten biggest clones make up about 6%. This TCR derives from an adult who was a healthcare worker with PCR-confirmed SARS-CoV-2 infection or an uninfected control (not recorded which). Sequencing used whole blood. The V gene is TRBV12-3 or TRBV12-4, the J gene TRBJ2-7; D ambiguous. The DNA for the CDR3 is TGTGCCAGCAGTGAGGTGGGTAGACCTACCTACGAGCAGTACTTC. This encodes CASSEVGRPTYEQYF.